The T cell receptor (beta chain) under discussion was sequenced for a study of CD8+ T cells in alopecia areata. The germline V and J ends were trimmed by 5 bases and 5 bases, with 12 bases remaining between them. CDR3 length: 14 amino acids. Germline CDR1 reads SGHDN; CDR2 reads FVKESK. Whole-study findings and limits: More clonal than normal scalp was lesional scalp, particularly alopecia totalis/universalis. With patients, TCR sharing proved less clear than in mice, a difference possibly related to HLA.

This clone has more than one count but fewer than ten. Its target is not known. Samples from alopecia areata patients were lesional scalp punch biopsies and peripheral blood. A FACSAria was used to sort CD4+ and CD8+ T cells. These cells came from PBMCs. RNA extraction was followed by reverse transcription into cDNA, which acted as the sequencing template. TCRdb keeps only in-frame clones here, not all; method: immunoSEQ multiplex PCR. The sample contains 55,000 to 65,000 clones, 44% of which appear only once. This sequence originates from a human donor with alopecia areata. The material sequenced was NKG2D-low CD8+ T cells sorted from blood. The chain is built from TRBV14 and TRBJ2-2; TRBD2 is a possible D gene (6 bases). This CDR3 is CASSLGLTTGELFF. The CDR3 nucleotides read TGTGCCAGCAGCTTGGGACTCACAACCGGGGAGCTGTTTTTT.